This is a list of T cell receptor beta chains from one sample in a study of blood T cells in healthy people across ages. TCRdb reprocessed the 5' RACE reads via MiXCR and lists one record per CDR3 protein. The sample contains some 930,000 distinct CDR3 sequences, around 29% of which appear only once. These data also featured in a second study, about T cells of mothers and their children.

The source material was blood. The receptor set was obtained from a woman in her thirties or forties in good health. CDR3s include the opening cysteine and the closing phenylalanine or tryptophan. Fields, in order: V gene, D gene, J gene, clone size, CDR3 protein, CDR3 DNA. D genes are given only for firm matches. A row's size may be missing; if present it is once, few, many or a size class.

V: TRBV7-2; D: .; J: TRBJ1-1; size: few; CDR3: CASSLALANTEAFF; DNA: TGTGCCAGCAGCTTAGCGTTGGCGAACACTGAAGCTTTCTTT
V: TRBV2; D: .; J: TRBJ2-7; size: few; CDR3: CASSGTEFSYEQYF; DNA: TGTGCCAGCAGTGGTACAGAGTTCTCCTACGAGCAGTACTTC
V: TRBV7-9; D: .; J: TRBJ1-5; size: .; CDR3: CASSPPGGANQPQHF; DNA: TGTGCCAGCAGCCCCCCGGGCGGGGCAAATCAGCCCCAGCATTTT
V: TRBV7-2; D: .; J: TRBJ2-1; size: .; CDR3: CASSLAVGDEQFF; DNA: TGTGCCAGCAGCTTAGCGGTAGGGGATGAGCAGTTCTTC
V: TRBV12-3/TRBV12-4; D: TRBD2; J: TRBJ2-3; size: few; CDR3: CASSLGLAIDAQYF; DNA: TGTGCCAGCAGTTTAGGACTAGCCATAGATGCGCAGTATTTT
V: TRBV7-9; D: TRBD1; J: TRBJ2-7; size: .; CDR3: CASSANRGLNEQYF; DNA: TGTGCCAGCAGCGCCAACAGGGGGCTCAACGAGCAGTACTTC
V: TRBV12-3/TRBV12-4; D: TRBD2; J: TRBJ2-5; size: few; CDR3: CASSRNSAGETQYF; DNA: TGTGCCAGCAGCCGTAATTCAGCGGGGGAGACCCAGTACTTC
V: TRBV5-1; D: TRBD1; J: TRBJ2-5; size: many; CDR3: CASSEWTGQETQYF; DNA: TGCGCCAGCAGCGAATGGACAGGGCAAGAGACCCAGTACTTC
V: TRBV20-1; D: TRBD1; J: TRBJ1-5; size: few; CDR3: CSARGGTGWYQPQHF; DNA: TGCAGTGCTAGGGGCGGGACAGGGTGGTATCAGCCCCAGCATTTT
V: TRBV6-6; D: .; J: TRBJ1-1; size: .; CDR3: CASSYGNRDTEAFF; DNA: TGTGCCAGCAGTTACGGGAACAGGGATACTGAAGCTTTCTTT
V: TRBV28; D: TRBD1; J: TRBJ2-3; size: few; CDR3: CASSASGTGSDTQYF; DNA: TGTGCCAGCAGTGCATCCGGGACAGGATCAGATACGCAGTATTTT
V: TRBV11-2; D: TRBD1; J: TRBJ2-5; size: .; CDR3: CASSLAATGLGETQYF; DNA: TGTGCCAGCAGCTTAGCCGCGACAGGGTTAGGGGAGACCCAGTACTTC
V: TRBV7-2; D: TRBD1; J: TRBJ2-7; size: .; CDR3: CASSSSGTGTGAKQYF; DNA: TGTGCCAGCAGCTCATCCGGGACAGGGACAGGCGCGAAGCAGTACTTC
V: TRBV4-3; D: .; J: TRBJ1-2; size: many; CDR3: CASSKHRDPRYGYTF; DNA: TGCGCCAGCAGCAAGCACAGGGACCCACGCTATGGCTACACCTTC
V: TRBV15; D: TRBD1; J: TRBJ1-4; size: .; CDR3: CATSRDLSGQVVRVREKLFF; DNA: TGTGCCACCAGCAGAGATCTATCAGGACAGGTCGTTCGCGTGCGTGAAAAACTGTTTTTT
V: TRBV14; D: TRBD1; J: TRBJ2-1; size: few; CDR3: CASSTRGTGSDNEQFF; DNA: TGTGCCAGCAGCACTCGGGGGACAGGCTCGGATAATGAGCAGTTCTTC
V: TRBV3-1; D: .; J: TRBJ2-2; size: .; CDR3: CASSQMRGAGELFF; DNA: TGTGCCAGCAGCCAAATGAGGGGTGCCGGGGAGCTGTTTTTT
V: TRBV5-1; D: TRBD2; J: TRBJ2-3; size: few; CDR3: CASSLRLAGAGSTDTQYF; DNA: TGCGCCAGCAGCTTGAGACTAGCGGGGGCCGGTAGCACAGATACGCAGTATTTT
V: TRBV7-2; D: .; J: TRBJ2-1; size: many; CDR3: CASSLGQGSYNEQFF; DNA: TGTGCCAGCAGCTTAGGGCAGGGATCCTACAATGAGCAGTTCTTC
V: TRBV12-3/TRBV12-4; D: TRBD1; J: TRBJ1-2; size: .; CDR3: CASSLRTGGGYGYTF; DNA: TGTGCCAGCAGTTTGAGGACAGGGGGCGGATATGGCTACACCTTC
V: TRBV24-1; D: TRBD2; J: TRBJ2-3; size: many; CDR3: CATSDYSGGYTDTQYF; DNA: TGTGCCACCAGTGATTATAGCGGGGGGTACACAGATACGCAGTATTTT
V: TRBV25-1; D: TRBD1; J: TRBJ2-5; size: few; CDR3: CASREGGPLFEQYF; DNA: TGTGCCAGCAGGGAAGGGGGCCCCTTATTTGAGCAGTACTTC
V: TRBV7-2; D: TRBD2; J: TRBJ2-3; size: .; CDR3: CASSNHWGGSTDTQYF; DNA: TGTGCCAGCAGCAATCACTGGGGGGGAAGCACAGATACGCAGTATTTT
V: TRBV4-3; D: TRBD2; J: TRBJ2-1; size: many; CDR3: CASSRVLAGGYNEQFF; DNA: TGCGCCAGCAGCCGAGTCTTAGCGGGGGGCTACAATGAGCAGTTCTTC
V: TRBV7-9; D: .; J: TRBJ1-5; size: .; CDR3: CASGGTGDQPRHF; DNA: TGTGCCAGCGGAGGGACGGGGGATCAGCCCCGGCATTTT
V: TRBV28; D: TRBD2; J: TRBJ2-5; size: .; CDR3: CASSQGLAEYF; DNA: TGTGCCAGCAGCCAAGGACTAGCGGAGTACTTC
V: TRBV12-3/TRBV12-4; D: TRBD1; J: TRBJ1-1; size: many; CDR3: CASSFQGANTEAFF; DNA: TGTGCCAGCAGTTTCCAGGGGGCGAACACTGAAGCTTTCTTT
V: TRBV6-5; D: .; J: TRBJ1-2; size: few; CDR3: CASSYNRGSNYGYTF; DNA: TGTGCCAGCAGTTACAACCGGGGGTCTAACTATGGCTACACCTTC
V: TRBV30; D: TRBD1; J: TRBJ1-1; size: few; CDR3: CAGETGEFTEAFF; DNA: TGTGCCGGAGAGACAGGGGAGTTCACTGAAGCTTTCTTT
V: TRBV7-2; D: TRBD1; J: TRBJ1-2; size: .; CDR3: CASSLEDRGRGGYTF; DNA: TGTGCCAGCAGCTTAGAGGACAGGGGGCGCGGTGGCTACACCTTC
V: TRBV10-3; D: .; J: TRBJ2-2; size: .; CDR3: CAISESGGRTGELFF; DNA: TGTGCCATCAGTGAGTCAGGTGGTCGGACCGGGGAGCTGTTTTTT
V: TRBV7-2; D: TRBD1; J: TRBJ2-7; size: .; CDR3: CASSLDMPGGTGHHEQYF; DNA: TGTGCCAGCAGCTTAGATATGCCAGGCGGGACAGGTCACCACGAGCAGTACTTC
V: TRBV29-1; D: TRBD1; J: TRBJ2-2; size: few; CDR3: CSAGDRANTGELFF; DNA: TGCAGCGCGGGGGACAGGGCTAACACCGGGGAGCTGTTTTTT